The rows below give T cell receptor beta chains drawn from one sample of a study of blood T cell repertoires in COVID-19. Assay: immunoSEQ multiplex PCR; the TCRdb copy retains only in-frame clones and omits some. The sample gives more than 65,000 clones, roughly 84% of which show up once; approximately 7% is in the top ten. Specimen: peripheral blood. These receptors originate from a man in his fifties or sixties with active COVID-19. CDR3s include the opening cysteine and the closing phenylalanine or tryptophan. The D gene is left open where the match is weak.

DNA: TGTGCCAGCAGCCAAGGGGCTTCCGCCGGGAGCGATGAGCAGTTCTTC
CDR3: CASSQGASAGSDEQFF
D: -
J: TRBJ2-1
V: TRBV4-2

DNA: TGCGCCAGCAGCCGCCTAAGGGACACCACCTACAATGAGCAGTTCTTC
CDR3: CASSRLRDTTYNEQFF
D: -
J: TRBJ2-1
V: TRBV4-1

DNA: TGTGCCAGCAGCGGGGCTTTACAGGGGCCGGGGACCTATGGCTACACCTTC
CDR3: CASSGALQGPGTYGYTF
D: TRBD1
J: TRBJ1-2
V: TRBV5-4

DNA: TGCGCCAGCAGCTCTTCACTGAACACCGGGGAGCTGTTTTTT
CDR3: CASSSSLNTGELFF
D: -
J: TRBJ2-2
V: TRBV5-1

DNA: TGTGCCAGCAGCTCTTCTAGCGGGAAGGGGGAGACCCAGTACTTC
CDR3: CASSSSSGKGETQYF
D: TRBD2
J: TRBJ2-5
V: TRBV7-7

DNA: TGTGCCAGCAGCGTAACAGGGTTCGAAGATACGCAGTATTTT
CDR3: CASSVTGFEDTQYF
D: -
J: TRBJ2-3
V: TRBV9

DNA: TGTGCCAGCAGCTTCCCCAGCGGGGCCGACGAGCAGTACTTC
CDR3: CASSFPSGADEQYF
D: TRBD2
J: TRBJ2-7
V: TRBV7-9

DNA: TGTGCCAGCAGCTTAGAGTTGCGGGGGGGTGGTACTGAAGCTTTCTTT
CDR3: CASSLELRGGGTEAFF
D: -
J: TRBJ1-1
V: TRBV7-9

DNA: TGTGCCAGCAGTAAACAGGGGGTCAATCAGCCCCAGCATTTT
CDR3: CASSKQGVNQPQHF
D: TRBD1
J: TRBJ1-5
V: TRBV2

DNA: TGTGCCAGCAGCTCAAACCCGACTAGCGGCCACACAGATACGCAGTATTTT
CDR3: CASSSNPTSGHTDTQYF
D: TRBD2
J: TRBJ2-3
V: TRBV9

DNA: TGTGCCAGCAGCTACCTAGGGACAGCCAATAATTCACCCCTCCACTTT
CDR3: CASSYLGTANNSPLHF
D: TRBD1
J: TRBJ1-6
V: TRBV5-6

DNA: TGTGCCAGTAGTACGACAGGGTTGGATGGCTACACCTTC
CDR3: CASSTTGLDGYTF
D: TRBD1
J: TRBJ1-2
V: TRBV19

DNA: TGTGCCAGCAGTTTAGCGGATTTGAACACTGAAGCTTTCTTT
CDR3: CASSLADLNTEAFF
D: -
J: TRBJ1-1
V: TRBV28

DNA: TGTGCCACCTCGCTAGCGGGGACCTACAATGAGCAGTTCTTC
CDR3: CATSLAGTYNEQFF
D: TRBD2
J: TRBJ2-1
V: TRBV15

DNA: TGTGCCAGCAGCTCGAGTGGCACTGAAGCTTTCTTT
CDR3: CASSSSGTEAFF
D: -
J: TRBJ1-1
V: TRBV11-1

DNA: TGTGCCAGTAGTAAGGGTGACAGGGAGTCCTACGAGCAGTACTTC
CDR3: CASSKGDRESYEQYF
D: TRBD1
J: TRBJ2-7
V: TRBV19

DNA: TGTGCCAGCAGCTTAGATGCGCTAGCGGGGGGGGAGCAGTACTTC
CDR3: CASSLDALAGGEQYF
D: TRBD2
J: TRBJ2-7
V: TRBV7-2

DNA: TGTGCCACCAGTGAGGCCGGGACAGGCACAGATACGCAGTATTTT
CDR3: CATSEAGTGTDTQYF
D: TRBD1
J: TRBJ2-3
V: TRBV24-1